These 15 T cell receptor beta chains originate from one sample sequenced in a study of cytomegalovirus exposure and HLA in healthy donors. TCRdb keeps only in-frame clones here, not all; method: immunoSEQ multiplex PCR. The data show 150,000 to 200,000 clones, with about 82% seen just once and about 1.6% held by the top ten. Sequencing was performed on PBMCs. The receptors were sampled from a woman younger than 35 in good health and CMV-seronegative.

The chain joins TRBV25-1 to TRBJ2-1; 9 nucleotides match TRBD1. The J segment lost 15 bases and the V segment lost 1 base, leaving 4 bases of the junction unmatched. The CDR3 is made up of 12 amino acids. Germline V CDR1 and CDR2: MGHDK, SYGVNS. The CDR3 nucleotides read TGTGCCAGCAGTGAATGGGACAGGGTCTCGTTCTTC. Translated: CASSEWDRVSFF.

V is TRBV12-5 and J is TRBJ1-1; D is unresolved. The CDR3 covers 15 residues. The germline CDR1 and CDR2 sequences are LGHNT and FRNRAP. Trimming cost V 1 base and J 5 bases, with 14 bases left between them. The CDR3 DNA follows: TGTGCTAGTGGTTTGGCTCGGACGGGGAGGACTGAAGCTTTCTTT. Amino acid sequence: CASGLARTGRTEAFF.

This clone was seen only once. The J gene is TRBJ2-3, the V gene TRBV4-1; D is possibly TRBD2 (5 bases). The V gene's germline CDR1 is MGHRA and CDR2 YSYEKL. V was shortened by 0 bases and J by 4 bases, with 11 bases between the two germline ends. The CDR3 contains 15 residues. Here the CDR3 DNA reads TGCGCCAGCAGCCAAGACGGGCTAGCTCCAGATACGCAGTATTTT. Translating gives CASSQDGLAPDTQYF.

CDR3 sequence: CAWSVRRHYGYTF. In DNA, the CDR3 is TGTGCCTGGAGTGTCCGGCGGCACTATGGCTACACCTTC. The chain carries TRBV30 and TRBJ1-2; D gene unclear. The CDR3 consists of 13 residues. Trimming shortened V by 0 bases and J by 3 bases, and 8 bases separated the two germline ends. CDR1 and CDR2 (germline): GTSNPN, SVGIG (reference sequence).

This chain connects TRBV27 to TRBJ2-5, with D unclear. Germline V gives CDR1 MNHEY, CDR2 SMNVEV (reference sequence). This CDR3 comprises 13 residues. V was cut by 4 bases and J by 2 bases, with 8 bases left in between. The CDR3 reads CASSWAPQETQYF. CDR3 coding DNA: TGTGCCAGCAGTTGGGCACCGCAAGAGACCCAGTACTTC.

This chain links TRBV19 with TRBJ1-3, with TRBD1 matching 9 bases. CDR1 is LNHDA and CDR2 is SQIVND in the germline V gene (reference sequence). With 5 bases clipped from V and 0 bases from J, the junction kept 5 bases outside the gene matches. CDR3 length: 16 residues. The CDR3 region has the DNA TGTGCCAGTAGTGTCACGGGACAGGGCTCTGGAAACACCATATATTTT. It is translated as CASSVTGQGSGNTIYF. The entire variable domain, with the rest obtained from reference TRBV19 and TRBJ1-3, is as follows: DGGITQSPKYLFRKEGQNVTLSCEQNLNHDAMYWYRQDPGQGLRLIYYSQIVNDFQKGDIAEGYSVSREKKESFPLTVTSAQKNPTAFYLCASSVTGQGSGNTIYFGEGSWLTVV.

The chain is built from TRBV18 and TRBJ2-1, with 7 nucleotides matching TRBD1. The CDR3 is made up of 15 amino acids. Unmatched junction bases numbered 10, after V lost 4 bases and J lost 7 bases. CDR1 KGHSH and CDR2 LQKENI come from the germline V gene. Written as DNA, the CDR3 is TGTGCCAGCTCACGACCGACAGGGACGGTAAATGAGCAGTTCTTC. Translation: CASSRPTGTVNEQFF. Variable domain in full (rest from reference TRBV18 and TRBJ2-1): NAGVMQNPRHLVRRRGQEARLRCSPMKGHSHVYWYRQLPEEGLKFMVYLQKENIIDESGMPKERFSAEFPKEGPSILRIQQVVRGDSAAYFCASSRPTGTVNEQFFGPGTRLTVL.

V usage is TRBV9 and J usage is TRBJ1-2, with a weak D call TRBD1 (6 bases). V shed 4 bases and J shed 6 bases, with 19 bases lying between them. Germline CDR1 and CDR2: SGDLS and YYNGEE. The CDR3 spans 15 residues. Here the CDR3 DNA reads TGTGCCAGCAGCCCATCAATAACCCCAGGGGATGGCTACACCTTC. This sequence encodes CASSPSITPGDGYTF.

This clone was seen just once. The V and J genes are TRBV12-5 and TRBJ2-7, with a possible D match to TRBD1 (5 bases). With 7 bases removed from V and 1 base from J, the gap between germline ends came to 14 bases. Germline loops: CDR1 LGHNT, CDR2 FRNRAP. The CDR3 loop spans 14 amino acids. The CDR3 bases are TGTGCTAGTGCCTGGACATATGGATCCTACGAGCAGTACTTC. It is translated as CASAWTYGSYEQYF.

V usage is TRBV2 and J usage is TRBJ1-1; the D is unclear. Germline CDR1 is SNHLY and CDR2 is FYNNEI. CDR3 length: 17 amino acids. V shed 6 bases and J shed 12 bases, with 32 bases lying between them. The CDR3 loop reads CASRTQGISSLGPGTFF. In DNA, the CDR3 is TGTGCCAGCAGAACCCAAGGAATCAGTTCCCTAGGGCCCGGGACTTTCTTT. Supplemented by reference TRBV2 and TRBJ1-1, the full variable domain reads EPEVTQTPSHQVTQMGQEVILRCVPISNHLYFYWYRQILGQKVEFLVSFYNNEISEKSEIFDDQFSVERPDGSNFTLKIRSTKLEDSAMYFCASRTQGISSLGPGTFFGQGTRLTVV.

The chain has TRBV9 and TRBJ1-6, with D tentatively TRBD1 (6 bases). The CDR3 extends over 15 amino acids. CDR1 SGDLS and CDR2 YYNGEE come from the germline V gene. The V end lost 4 bases, the J end lost 6 bases, and 14 bases lay between the germline ends. In nucleotides, the CDR3 is TGTGCCAGCAGCCCGGGGGGGCAGCCTAATTCACCCCTCCACTTT. Protein sequence: CASSPGGQPNSPLHF. The whole variable domain, filled in from reference TRBV9 and TRBJ1-6, reads DSGVTQTPKHLITATGQRVTLRCSPRSGDLSVYWYQQSLDQGLQFLIQYYNGEERAKGNILERFSAQQFPDLHSELNLSSLELGDSALYFCASSPGGQPNSPLHFGNGTRLTVT.

The chain couples TRBV6-4 to TRBJ2-7; possible D gene TRBD2, 6 bases. CDR1 and CDR2 from the germline V gene are MRHNA and SNTAGT. The CDR3 totals 18 residues. V dropped 3 bases and J dropped 0 bases, with 21 bases sitting between them. The DNA for the CDR3 is TGTGCCAGCAGTGAGCGCGGGACTGACTTCGTGGGCTCCTACGAGCAGTACTTC. Amino acid sequence: CASSERGTDFVGSYEQYF.

This clone appeared a single time. This sequence joins TRBV19 and TRBJ2-5, with TRBD1 matching over 9 bases. The CDR3 totals 15 residues. Trimming cost V 5 bases and J 4 bases; bases outside gene matches: 8. Germline V gene sequence: CDR1 LNHDA, CDR2 SQIVND (reference sequence). This chain's CDR3 is CASSPGTGRRETQYF. The CDR3 DNA reads as TGTGCCAGTAGTCCTGGGACAGGGCGACGAGAGACCCAGTACTTC.

V and J are TRBV5-1 and TRBJ1-1, with 7 nucleotides matching TRBD1. Germline CDR1 is SGHRS and CDR2 is YFSETQ. Trimming cost V 4 bases and J 4 bases; bases outside gene matches: 16. CDR3 length equals 17 residues. CDR3 in amino acids: CASSPGTGAASVTEAFF. Here the CDR3 DNA reads TGCGCCAGCAGCCCCGGTACAGGGGCGGCATCCGTCACTGAAGCTTTCTTT.

J is TRBJ2-7 and V is TRBV11-1; D remains unclear. Trimming pared 5 bases from V and 3 bases from J, leaving 11 bases between. CDR3 length: 13 amino acids. From germline, CDR1 is SGHAT and CDR2 FQDESV (reference sequence). The CDR3 nucleotides are TGTGCCAGCAGCGGGCGTTCCATCTACGAGCAGTACTTC. Its translation is CASSGRSIYEQYF.